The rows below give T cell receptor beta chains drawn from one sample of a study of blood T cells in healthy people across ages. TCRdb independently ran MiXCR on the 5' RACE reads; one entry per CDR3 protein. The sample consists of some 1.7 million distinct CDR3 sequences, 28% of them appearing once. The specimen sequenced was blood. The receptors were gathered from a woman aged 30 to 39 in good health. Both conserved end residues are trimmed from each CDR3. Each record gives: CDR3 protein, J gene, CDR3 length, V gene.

AISLMVSRARADTQY | TRBJ2-3 | 15 | TRBV5-1
ASSLAGAPTATEAF | TRBJ1-1 | 14 | TRBV5-1
ASSRWTGVTEAF | TRBJ1-1 | 12 | TRBV6-2/TRBV6-3
ASSLVEGAYEQY | TRBJ2-7 | 12 | TRBV7-9
ASSDRRFYNEQF | TRBJ2-1 | 12 | TRBV2
ASSQVKAGNTDTQY | TRBJ2-3 | 14 | TRBV4-2
ASSNLDGGSPLH | TRBJ1-6 | 12 | TRBV7-9
SAPKGSGGGLETQY | TRBJ2-5 | 14 | TRBV20-1
ASSQDRWGTNTEAF | TRBJ1-1 | 14 | TRBV4-3
ASSRRQWGRNEQF | TRBJ2-1 | 13 | TRBV14
AAGGRATETQY | TRBJ2-5 | 11 | TRBV7-2
VSSLGREEGYEQY | NA | 13 | TRBV5-1
ASSLERGSSYEQY | TRBJ2-7 | 13 | TRBV7-2
ASSLGPKGF | TRBJ1-1 | 9 | TRBV7-6
ASRRTATSMNTEAF | TRBJ1-1 | 14 | TRBV3-1
ASSFSGANVLT | TRBJ2-6 | 11 | TRBV12-3/TRBV12-4
SAAPSTGKETQY | TRBJ2-5 | 12 | TRBV20-1
ASSQPTASGANVLT | TRBJ2-6 | 14 | TRBV2
ASSLTLAAPAKNIQY | TRBJ2-4 | 15 | TRBV5-1
ASGTTRLDRNEQF | TRBJ2-1 | 13 | TRBV6-5
ATSQRGSGRDTQY | TRBJ2-3 | 13 | TRBV15
ASSETGTVQY | TRBJ2-4 | 10 | TRBV7-2
ASSLGFLAGGQETQY | TRBJ2-5 | 15 | TRBV7-2